These 25 T cell receptor beta chains came from one sample sequenced in a study of T cells in Graves' hyperthyroidism and ophthalmopathy. TCR beta CDR3 regions were amplified from RNA. The HTBI set primed first-round TCR CDR3 RT-PCR. TCRdb independently ran MiXCR on the multiplex PCR reads; one entry per CDR3 protein. Among some 510,000 distinct CDR3 sequences listed, around 20% were seen once. Sequenced input: blood. These receptors were obtained from a young man with Graves' hyperthyroidism.

In its sample, this clonotype was seen many times. The chain uses TRBV12-3 or TRBV12-4 and TRBJ1-5, with no clear D. The length of the CDR3 is 15 residues. V lost 5 bases to trimming and J lost 2 bases, with 13 bases between them. CDR3 amino acids: CASSRSLRGNQPQHF. DNA for the CDR3: TGTGCCAGCAGTCGGAGTCTTAGGGGCAATCAGCCCCAGCATTTT.

For this clonotype: This is likely a read error, given that the CDR3 carries no conserved phenylalanine or tryptophan at its end. The chain is built from TRBV7-3 and TRBJ1-3; D is perhaps TRBD1 (5 bases). V dropped 0 bases and J dropped 2 bases, with 8 bases sitting between them. This CDR3 is built from 15 residues. CDR1 is SGHTA, CDR2 FQGTGA, per germline. Here the CDR3 DNA reads TGTGCCAGCAGCTTAACTTCAGGGACTGGAAACACCATATATTAT. It yields the protein CASSLTSGTGNTIYY.

This clonotype was counted a few times. This may arise from a read error, as a much more abundant clone is one base away. The V and J genes are TRBV11-1 and TRBJ2-2, with D possibly matching TRBD1 (6 bases). Trimming left V 5 bases short and J 6 bases short, with 19 bases between. The CDR3 covers 16 residues. Germline values: CDR1 SGHAT, CDR2 FQDESV (reference sequence). CDR3 sequence reads: CASSPAGTMLPGELFF. The CDR3 nucleotides are TGTGCCAGCAGCCCGGCCGGGACAATGCTTCCCGGGGAGCTGTTTTTT.

In this sample, this clonotype turned up many times. The gene calls are TRBV2 and TRBJ1-2; D is ambiguous. From germline, CDR1 is SNHLY and CDR2 FYNNEI. The CDR3 covers 13 residues. V lost 6 bases, J lost 4 bases, and 12 bases lay in between. The chain's CDR3 is CASRPRLSYGYTF. The CDR3 region has the DNA TGTGCCAGCAGACCAAGACTGTCCTATGGCTACACCTTC. Based on the CDR3 plus reference TRBV2 and TRBJ1-2, the full variable domain is EPEVTQTPSHQVTQMGQEVILRCVPISNHLYFYWYRQILGQKVEFLVSFYNNEISEKSEIFDDQFSVERPDGSNFTLKIRSTKLEDSAMYFCASRPRLSYGYTFGSGTRLTVV.

This clonotype was recorded many times. The chain joins TRBV30 to TRBJ1-1; D remains ambiguous. The CDR3 contains 11 residues. Germline CDR1 and CDR2: GTSNPN and SVGIG (reference sequence). The V gene lost 0 bases and the J gene lost 6 bases, with 5 bases spanning the gap. The CDR3 spells CAWSVKAEAFF. The CDR3 DNA reads as TGTGCCTGGAGTGTAAAGGCTGAAGCTTTCTTT. The full variable domain, completed using reference TRBV30 and TRBJ1-1, is SQTIHQWPATLVQPVGSPLSLECTVEGTSNPNLYWYRQAAGRGLQLLFYSVGIGQISSEVPQNLSASRPQDRQFILSSKKLLLSDSGFYLCAWSVKAEAFFGQGTRLTVV.

This sequence joins TRBV28 and TRBJ1-2; D might be TRBD1 (5 bases). CDR1 MDHEN and CDR2 SYDVKM come from the germline V gene. Between the trimmed V and J ends, which lost 6 bases and 2 bases, there was a span of 16 bases. The CDR3 has 15 amino acids. The CDR3 coding sequence is TGTGCCAGCAGCTATGTGGGGGAGGCGAACTATGGCTACACCTTC. Residues: CASSYVGEANYGYTF.

This clonotype has only a few counts. J is TRBJ2-7 and V is TRBV5-1; the match to TRBD1 covers 7 bases. The germline V gene has CDR1 SGHRS and CDR2 YFSETQ. The CDR3 is 15 residues long. V shed 1 base, J shed 1 base, and the junction held 5 bases outside the gene matches. The CDR3 DNA reads as TGCGCCAGCAGCTTGCAGGGACAGCCGTCCTACGAGCAGTACTTC. Translated: CASSLQGQPSYEQYF.

This clonotype was seen many times. This chain uses TRBV12-3 or TRBV12-4 with TRBJ2-5, with TRBD2 identical over 9 bases. The CDR3 contains 14 residues. The DNA for the CDR3 is TGTGCTACCCAGCGGGGGGACGCCCAAGAGACCCAGTACTTC. Protein sequence: CATQRGDAQETQYF.

This clonotype has just a few counts. In DNA, the CDR3 is TGCGCCAGCAGTGAATCGCGGATCCCCAATCAGCCCCAGCATTTT. This translates into CASSESRIPNQPQHF. The chain employs TRBV10-1 and TRBJ1-5, with D uncertain. The CDR3 is 15 amino acids. Trimming cost V 3 bases and J 3 bases, with 12 bases left between them. In germline, CDR1 is WNHNN, CDR2 SYGVQD (reference sequence).

The sample holds a few counts of this clonotype. A single base separates this from a much larger clone, so it may be a read error. The CDR3 region has the DNA TGTGCCAGCAGCTCCGGGACAGAGGATAGCAATCAGCCCCAGCATTTT. Translated, it gives CASSSGTEDSNQPQHF. This chain joins TRBV11-2 and TRBJ1-5, with 7 bases matching TRBD1. In germline, CDR1 is SGHAT, CDR2 FQNNGV. This CDR3 spans 16 amino acids. Trimming cost V 4 bases and J 0 bases; bases outside gene matches: 6.

This clonotype was recorded at least ten times. The chain links TRBV10-3 to TRBJ1-1, with 8 bases fitting TRBD1. V shed 6 bases, J shed 3 bases, and the junction held 6 bases outside the gene matches. The CDR3 spans 14 residues. Looked up from germline, CDR1 is ENHRY and CDR2 is SYGVKD. CDR3 region: CAIRADRGDTEAFF. CDR3 sequence (DNA): TGTGCCATCAGGGCCGACAGGGGAGACACTGAAGCTTTCTTT.

This rearrangement joins TRBV9 to TRBJ2-5, with 9 positions matching TRBD2. Trimming removed 3 bases from V and 2 bases from J; junction bases left unmatched: 5. The CDR3 loop spans 15 amino acids. Germline V CDR1 and CDR2: SGDLS, YYNGEE. The CDR3 is CASSEGTSSQETQYF. Here the CDR3 DNA reads TGTGCCAGCAGCGAGGGGACTAGCAGTCAAGAGACCCAGTACTTC. Filled out from reference TRBV9 and TRBJ2-5, the complete variable domain reads DSGVTQTPKHLITATGQRVTLRCSPRSGDLSVYWYQQSLDQGLQFLIQYYNGEERAKGNILERFSAQQFPDLHSELNLSSLELGDSALYFCASSEGTSSQETQYFGPGTRLLVL.

As for this clonotype: This could be a read error, since a much larger clone is one nucleotide away. The V gene is TRBV6-5, the J gene TRBJ1-1; no reliable D call. CDR1 is MNHEY, CDR2 SVGAGI, per germline. This CDR3 comprises 13 residues. The CDR3 DNA reads TGTGCCAGCGGTTATTATCCTAAGGAGCCAGCTTTCTTT. It yields the protein CASGYYPKEPAFF.

This clonotype was observed many times. The chain joins TRBV2 to TRBJ2-5; no clear D gene. V lost 4 bases and J lost 5, with 8 bases in between. CDR1 is SNHLY, CDR2 FYNNEI, per germline. The CDR3 totals 12 residues. CDR3: CASSALGETQYF. Here the CDR3 DNA reads TGTGCCAGCAGTGCCCTTGGGGAGACCCAGTACTTC.

This clonotype was observed many times. The chain recombines TRBV28 with TRBJ2-5, with 8 bases fitting TRBD2. V dropped 5 bases and J dropped 5; count of bases not matched to a gene: 10. The germline gives CDR1 MDHEN, CDR2 SYDVKM. This CDR3 is built from 15 residues. Written as DNA, the CDR3 is TGTGCCAGCAGTCCAGCGGGGGCTATGATGGAGACCCAGTACTTC. This sequence encodes CASSPAGAMMETQYF.

This clonotype was seen at least ten times. The chain employs TRBV6-1 and TRBJ1-1; no reliable D call. CDR1 and CDR2 (germline): MNHNS, SASEGT. The CDR3 covers 11 residues. With 8 bases removed from V and 5 bases from J, the gap between germline ends came to 9 bases. The CDR3 DNA reads as TGTGCCAGCTGGGAGGGAACTGAAGCTTTCTTT. It is translated as CASWEGTEAFF.

This clonotype was picked up a small number of times. The V and J genes are TRBV6-5 and TRBJ1-3; D call uncertain. Germline V CDR1 and CDR2: MNHEY, SVGAGI. Trimming took off 3 bases at V and 1 base at J, with 16 bases between the two ends. The CDR3 contains 17 residues. The CDR3 nucleotides are TGTGCCAGCAGTTATACAGCCCACGCGACATCTGGAAACACCATATATTTT. It specifies CASSYTAHATSGNTIYF.

There are many counts of this clonotype. The chain carries TRBV5-1 and TRBJ2-7; TRBD1 aligns across 7 bases. V was pared by 4 bases and J by 2 bases, with 12 bases of the junction left unmatched. The CDR3 is made up of 16 amino acids. The V gene's germline CDR1 is SGHRS and CDR2 YFSETQ. CDR3 in amino acids: CASSPRPRQGTYEQYF. DNA of the CDR3: TGCGCCAGCAGCCCCCGCCCTCGACAGGGAACCTACGAGCAGTACTTC.

This clonotype has at least ten counts. The gene calls are TRBV3-1 and TRBJ1-1; D gene ambiguous. Per the germline V gene, CDR1 is LGHDT and CDR2 is YNNKEL (reference sequence). The CDR3 loop spans 14 amino acids. The V and J ends lost 4 bases and 4 bases respectively, with 13 bases between them. CDR3 coding DNA: TGTGCCAGCAGCCCCCAGGTGGTTGCCACTGAAGCTTTCTTT. Protein sequence: CASSPQVVATEAFF. Using reference TRBV3-1 and TRBJ1-1 for the parts outside the CDR3, the full variable domain is DTAVSQTPKYLVTQMGNDKSIKCEQNLGHDTMYWYKQDSKKFLKIMFSYNNKELIINETVPNRFSPKSPDKAHLNLHINSLELGDSAVYFCASSPQVVATEAFFGQGTRLTVV.

The rearrangement links TRBV6-2 or TRBV6-3 to TRBJ2-4, with D possibly matching TRBD2 (6 bases). CDR3 size: 20 residues. Per germline, CDR1 MNHEY and CDR2 SVGEGT. Trimming left V 0 bases short and J 0 bases short, with 21 bases between. CDR3 coding DNA: TGTGCCAGCAGTTACTCCGGGACTCCTGACTCACCGATAGCCAAAAACATTCAGTACTTC. Amino acids: CASSYSGTPDSPIAKNIQYF.

This rearrangement joins TRBV2 to TRBJ2-7; 10 nucleotides match TRBD2. The CDR3 is 16 residues long. The germline gives CDR1 SNHLY, CDR2 FYNNEI. The J segment lost 0 bases and the V segment lost 4 bases, leaving 6 bases of the junction unmatched. As DNA, the CDR3 is TGTGCCAGCAGTGCAGCGGGAGGGTCGAGCTCCTACGAGCAGTACTTC. Amino acid sequence: CASSAAGGSSSYEQYF. The whole variable domain, remainder taken from reference TRBV2 and TRBJ2-7, is EPEVTQTPSHQVTQMGQEVILRCVPISNHLYFYWYRQILGQKVEFLVSFYNNEISEKSEIFDDQFSVERPDGSNFTLKIRSTKLEDSAMYFCASSAAGGSSSYEQYFGPGTRLTVT.

The J gene is TRBJ1-5, the V gene TRBV24-1; TRBD1 agrees at 9 bases. The J segment lost 5 bases and the V segment lost 7 bases, leaving 5 bases of the junction unmatched. CDR1 KGHDR and CDR2 SFDVKD come from the germline V gene. This CDR3 has 14 residues. Written as DNA, the CDR3 is TGTGCCACCAGGGGACAGGGAGAGCATCAGCCCCAGCATTTT. This sequence encodes CATRGQGEHQPQHF.

This clonotype was observed many times. The rearrangement uses TRBV27 and TRBJ1-5, with D maybe TRBD1 (5 bases). Germline-derived CDR1 and CDR2 are MNHEY and SMNVEV (reference sequence). CDR3 length: 13 amino acids. The V end lost 5 bases, the J end lost 7 bases, and 12 bases lay between the germline ends. For the CDR3, the DNA is TGTGCCAGCAGTCTACGAGGGACGCAGCCCCAGCATTTT. It translates to CASSLRGTQPQHF.

As regards this clonotype: Just one base apart from a much larger clone, this may be a read error. V is TRBV24-1 and J is TRBJ1-5; 7 bases fit TRBD1. Germline CDR1 is KGHDR and CDR2 is SFDVKD. This CDR3 comprises 15 residues. The CDR3 loop reads CATSDRRGDNRPQHF. In DNA form, the CDR3 reads TGTGCCACCAGTGATCGCAGGGGGGACAATCGGCCCCAGCATTTT.

This clonotype was seen at least ten times. This chain connects TRBV6-2 or TRBV6-3 to TRBJ1-5, with 8 bases lining up with TRBD1. Trimming removed 8 bases from V and 4 bases from J; junction bases left unmatched: 4. The germline V gene has CDR1 MNHEY and CDR2 SVGEGT. There are 13 residues in the CDR3. The CDR3 nucleotides are TGTGCCAGCCCGACAGGGGAAAATCAGCCCCAGCATTTT. Its protein is CASPTGENQPQHF.